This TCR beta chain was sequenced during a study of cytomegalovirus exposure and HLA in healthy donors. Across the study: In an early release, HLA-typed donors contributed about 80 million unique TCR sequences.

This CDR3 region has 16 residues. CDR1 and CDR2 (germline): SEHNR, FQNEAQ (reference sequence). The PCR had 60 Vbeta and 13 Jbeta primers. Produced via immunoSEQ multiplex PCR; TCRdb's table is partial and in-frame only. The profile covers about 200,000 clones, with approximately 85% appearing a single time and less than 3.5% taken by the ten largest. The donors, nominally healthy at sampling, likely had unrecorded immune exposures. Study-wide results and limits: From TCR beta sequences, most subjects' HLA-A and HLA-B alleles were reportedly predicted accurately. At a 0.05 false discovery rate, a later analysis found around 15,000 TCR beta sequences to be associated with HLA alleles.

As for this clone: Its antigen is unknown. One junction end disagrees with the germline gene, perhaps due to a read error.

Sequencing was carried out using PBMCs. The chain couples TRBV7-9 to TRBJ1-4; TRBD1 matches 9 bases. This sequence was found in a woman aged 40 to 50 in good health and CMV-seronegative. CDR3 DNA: TGTTCCAGCAGCCCGGGACAGGGAGCAACTAATGAAAAACTGTTTTTT. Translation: CSSSPGQGATNEKLFF.